The source of this TCR beta chain is a study of T cell responses to AZD1222 COVID-19 vaccine. The data were produced by immunoSEQ multiplex PCR, yet TCRdb's version contains in-frame clones alone and is incomplete. The sample lists roughly 89,000 clones, approximately 90% seen once, with 4.7% in the top ten. The germline gives CDR1 SQVTM, CDR2 ANQGSEA. V was cut by 7 bases and J by 2 bases, with 9 bases left in between. The CDR3 covers 12 residues. Of note for this clone: The antigen is not known.

Study results and limitations: Baseline testing showed seropositivity in only six AZD1222 recipients. Spike regions recognized by vaccine-associated CD4 TCRs spanned the protein, led by 160-218 and 743-854. White British donors predominated, females outnumbered males, and clonal diversity was possibly underestimated.

This material consisted of peripheral blood, taken on day 0 of MenACWY control vaccination. The receptor was derived from an adult in good health. The chain joins TRBV29-1 to TRBJ2-4; a possible D gene is TRBD2 (6 bases). The CDR3 nucleotides read TGCAGCGGCGGGGAACCCAAAAACATTCAGTACTTC. This encodes CSGGEPKNIQYF.